This TCR beta chain was captured in a study of early T cells in non-severe SARS-CoV-2 infection. Study at large: The chains were unpaired, and the sequenced material was bulk RNA from unsorted whole blood.

This CDR3 is 16 amino acids long. Germline V gene sequence: CDR1 ENHRY, CDR2 SYGVKD. V was pared by 3 bases and J by 3 bases, with 18 bases between. Points on this clonotype: Its target is unknown.

Attachment of unique molecular identifiers to individual cDNA molecules was performed. TCRdb re-called the 5' RACE reads with MiXCR, one entry per CDR3 protein. The data contain about 56,000 distinct CDR3 sequences, approximately 15% of them singletons. Study-wide results and caveats: VDJdb-based matching was biased toward anti-spike CD8 responses and missed private and CD4 specificities.

This chain joins TRBV10-3 and TRBJ2-7; no reliable D call. The sequence was collected from an adult who was a healthcare worker with PCR-confirmed SARS-CoV-2 infection or an uninfected control (not recorded which). Sequenced here: whole blood, sampled at baseline. In nucleotides, the CDR3 is TGTGCCATCAGTGACGTACGTCATCTGATAGGCTACGAGCAGTACTTC. The encoded protein is CAISDVRHLIGYEQYF.